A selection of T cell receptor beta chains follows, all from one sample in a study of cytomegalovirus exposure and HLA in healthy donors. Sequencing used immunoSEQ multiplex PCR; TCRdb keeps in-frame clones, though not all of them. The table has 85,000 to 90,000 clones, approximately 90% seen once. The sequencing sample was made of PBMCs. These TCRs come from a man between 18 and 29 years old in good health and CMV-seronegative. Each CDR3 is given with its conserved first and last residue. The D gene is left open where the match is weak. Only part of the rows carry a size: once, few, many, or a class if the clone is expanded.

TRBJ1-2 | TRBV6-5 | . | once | CASSLGRGDPDYGYTF | TGTGCCAGCAGTTTAGGTCGGGGGGACCCGGACTATGGCTACACCTTC
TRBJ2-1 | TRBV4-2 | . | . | CASSQELARDNEQFF | TGTGCCAGCAGCCAAGAACTAGCTAGGGACAATGAGCAGTTCTTC
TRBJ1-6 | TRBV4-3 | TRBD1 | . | CASSQTGTGNSPLHF | TGCGCCAGCAGCCAAACGGGGACAGGGAATTCACCCCTCCACTTT
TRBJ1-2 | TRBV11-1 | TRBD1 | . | CASSGGTGRLDYGYTF | TGTGCCAGCAGCGGAGGGACAGGGAGGTTGGACTATGGCTACACCTTC
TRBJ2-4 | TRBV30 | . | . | CAWSNQGTNIQYF | TGTGCCTGGAGTAATCAGGGTACAAACATTCAGTACTTC
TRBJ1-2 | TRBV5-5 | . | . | CASSQDGNYGYTF | TGTGCCAGCAGCCAAGACGGGAACTATGGCTACACCTTC
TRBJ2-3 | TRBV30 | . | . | CAWSGGLTDTQYF | TGTGCCTGGAGTGGGGGGCTCACAGATACGCAGTATTTT
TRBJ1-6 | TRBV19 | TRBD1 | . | CASSRDRLNSPLHF | TGTGCCAGTAGTCGGGACAGGCTTAATTCACCCCTCCACTTT
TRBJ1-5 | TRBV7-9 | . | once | CASSFPGGAQHF | TGTGCCAGCAGCTTCCCGGGGGGAGCCCAGCATTTT
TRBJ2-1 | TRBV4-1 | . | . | CASSRAAVAEAYNEQFF | TGCGCCAGCAGCCGAGCGGCTGTAGCGGAAGCCTACAATGAGCAGTTCTTC
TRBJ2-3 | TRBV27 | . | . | CASSFRTALVFSSTDTQYF | TGTGCCAGCAGTTTTAGGACAGCTTTAGTATTTTCTAGCACAGATACGCAGTATTTT
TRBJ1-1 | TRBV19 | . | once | CASKSQLDMGTEAFF | TGTGCCAGTAAAAGTCAACTAGATATGGGAACTGAAGCTTTCTTT
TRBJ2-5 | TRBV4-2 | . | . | CASSQVPKTRGQETQYF | TGTGCCAGCAGCCAAGTCCCAAAAACAAGGGGGCAAGAGACCCAGTACTTC
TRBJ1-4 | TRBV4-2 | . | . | CASSQDGGGGSNEKLFF | TGTGCCAGCAGCCAAGATGGGGGCGGAGGCTCTAATGAAAAACTGTTTTTT
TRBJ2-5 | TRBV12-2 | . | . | CASPFPGDQYF | TGTGCAAGTCCCTTCCCCGGGGACCAGTACTTC
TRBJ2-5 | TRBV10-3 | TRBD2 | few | CAISDPGGVETQYF | TGTGCCATCAGTGACCCCGGGGGGGTAGAGACCCAGTACTTC
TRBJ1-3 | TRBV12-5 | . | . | CASGLYPGNTIYF | TGTGCTAGTGGTTTGTATCCGGGAAACACCATATATTTT
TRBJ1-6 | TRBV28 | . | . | CASSLSGVWNSPLHF | TGTGCCAGCAGCTTATCGGGGGTCTGGAATTCACCCCTCCACTTT
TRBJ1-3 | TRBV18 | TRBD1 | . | CASSGTVYSGNTIYF | TGTGCCAGCTCAGGGACAGTATACTCTGGAAACACCATATATTTT
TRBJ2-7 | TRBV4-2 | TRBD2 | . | CASSQDGSGSPYEQYF | TGTGCCAGCAGCCAAGACGGTAGCGGGAGCCCCTACGAGCAGTACTTC
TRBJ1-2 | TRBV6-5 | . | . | CATPGAQNVGYTF | TGTGCCACGCCCGGCGCACAGAATGTCGGCTACACCTTC
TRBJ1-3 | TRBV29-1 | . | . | CGGGPSGKSTIYF | TGCGGCGGAGGTCCTAGCGGGAAAAGCACCATATATTTT
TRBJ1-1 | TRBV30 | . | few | CAWRRTGYVDPEAFF | TGTGCCTGGCGACGAACGGGGTATGTCGACCCTGAAGCTTTCTTT
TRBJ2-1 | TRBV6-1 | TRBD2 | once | CASSEDGRGNEQFF | TGTGCCAGCAGTGAAGATGGGAGGGGCAATGAGCAGTTCTTC
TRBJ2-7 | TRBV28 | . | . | CASSRSDMSYEQYF | TGTGCCAGCAGTCGATCCGACATGTCCTACGAGCAGTACTTC
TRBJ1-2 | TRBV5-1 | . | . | CASSPGEVYTF | TGCGCCAGCAGCCCCGGGGAGGTCTACACCTTC
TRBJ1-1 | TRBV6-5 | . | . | CASRGPNTEAFF | TGTGCCAGCAGGGGCCCTAACACTGAAGCTTTCTTT
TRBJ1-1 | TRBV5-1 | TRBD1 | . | CASSLAHTQGSTEAFF | TGCGCCAGCAGCTTGGCCCACACACAGGGGAGCACTGAAGCTTTCTTT
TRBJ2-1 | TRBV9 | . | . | CASSVELGRGEQFF | TGTGCCAGCAGCGTTGAGTTGGGGCGGGGTGAGCAGTTCTTC
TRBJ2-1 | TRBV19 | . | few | CASSGEGRRPGNEQFF | TGTGCCAGTAGTGGAGAGGGTCGGAGGCCTGGGAATGAGCAGTTCTTC
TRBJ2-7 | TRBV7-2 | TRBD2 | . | CASSLEPGGAGAIEQYF | TGTGCCAGCAGCTTAGAGCCGGGGGGAGCGGGAGCAATCGAGCAGTACTTC
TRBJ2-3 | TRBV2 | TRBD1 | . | CASMGQQFTDTQYF | TGTGCCAGCATGGGACAGCAATTCACAGATACGCAGTATTTT
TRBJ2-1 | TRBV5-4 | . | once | CASSLSNRQAYNEQFF | TGTGCCAGCAGCTTGTCCAACAGACAGGCTTACAATGAGCAGTTCTTC
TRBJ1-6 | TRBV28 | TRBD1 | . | CASSFGTGDDSPLHF | TGTGCCAGCAGTTTCGGGACAGGGGATGATTCACCCCTCCACTTT
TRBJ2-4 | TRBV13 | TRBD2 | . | CASSPGLAVKNIQYF | TGTGCCAGCAGCCCCGGACTAGCCGTCAAAAACATTCAGTACTTC
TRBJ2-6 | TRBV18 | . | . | CASSPLAPGSSSGANVLTF | TGTGCCAGCTCACCACTCGCCCCAGGTTCCTCCTCTGGGGCCAACGTCCTGACTTTC
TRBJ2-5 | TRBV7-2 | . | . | CASSLARTIQETQYF | TGTGCCAGCAGCTTAGCGCGTACGATTCAAGAGACCCAGTACTTC
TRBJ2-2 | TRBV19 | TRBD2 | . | CASSASGTITGELFF | TGTGCCAGTAGCGCTAGCGGGACGATCACCGGGGAGCTGTTTTTT
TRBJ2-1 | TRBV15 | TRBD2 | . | CATSTGLADNEQFF | TGTGCCACCAGCACCGGACTAGCGGATAATGAGCAGTTCTTC
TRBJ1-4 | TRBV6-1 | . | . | CASSEWKGGGLNEKLFF | TGTGCCAGCAGTGAATGGAAAGGTGGCGGACTTAATGAAAAACTGTTTTTT
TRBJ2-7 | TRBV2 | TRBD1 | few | CASSVSSDGQGLYEQYF | TGTGCCAGCAGTGTATCTTCCGACGGACAGGGGCTCTACGAGCAGTACTTC